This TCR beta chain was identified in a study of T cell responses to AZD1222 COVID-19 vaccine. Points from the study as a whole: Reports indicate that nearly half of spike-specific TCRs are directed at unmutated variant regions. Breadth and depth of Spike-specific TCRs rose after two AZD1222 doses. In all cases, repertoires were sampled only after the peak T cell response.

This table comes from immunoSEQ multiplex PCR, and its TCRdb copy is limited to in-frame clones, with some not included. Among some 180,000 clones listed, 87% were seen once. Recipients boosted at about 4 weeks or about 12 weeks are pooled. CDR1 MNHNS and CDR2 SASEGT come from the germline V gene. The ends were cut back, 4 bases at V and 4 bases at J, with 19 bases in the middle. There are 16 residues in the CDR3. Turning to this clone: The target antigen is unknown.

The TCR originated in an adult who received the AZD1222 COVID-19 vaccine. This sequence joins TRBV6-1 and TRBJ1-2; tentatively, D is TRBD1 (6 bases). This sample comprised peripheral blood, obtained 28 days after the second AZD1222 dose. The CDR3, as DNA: TGTGCCAGCAGTGTCCGCCGGAGGGGGGGTGCCTATGGCTACACCTTC. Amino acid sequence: CASSVRRRGGAYGYTF.